The 16 T cell receptor beta chains listed next were all sequenced from one sample in a study of shared clonotypes between healthy human individuals. The protocol was immunoSEQ multiplex PCR, while the TCRdb copy is restricted to in-frame clones and leaves out a portion. Of just over 2,000,000 clones in the sample, 85% to 95% were seen once. The sequencing sample was made of naive CD4+ T cells sorted from blood. Indicated subset: CD45RA+ positively selected. These receptors originate from a man aged 18 to 29 in good health.

The rearrangement joins TRBV4-2 to TRBJ1-6, with D unclear. The CDR3 spans 15 residues. In germline, CDR1 is LGHNA, CDR2 YNFKEQ. V shed 0 bases and J shed 6 bases, with 9 bases lying between them. The CDR3 DNA sequence: TGTGCCAGCAGCCAAGACGGGAGTTTTAATTCACCCCTCCACTTT. This encodes CASSQDGSFNSPLHF.

This chain uses TRBV10-1 with TRBJ1-2; 7 bases line up with TRBD1. The CDR3 is made up of 14 amino acids. In germline, CDR1 is WNHNN, CDR2 SYGVQD (reference sequence). V gave up 4 bases and J gave up 5 bases; unmatched junction bases: 7. In DNA form, the CDR3 reads TGCGCCAGCAGTGGACAGACAGGGACTTATGGCTACACCTTC. Its protein is CASSGQTGTYGYTF.

As for this clone: The same CDR3 also results from other DNA sequences found in this sample. This chain links TRBV5-1 with TRBJ2-7, with 7 bases fitting TRBD2. Per the germline V gene, CDR1 is SGHRS and CDR2 is YFSETQ. This CDR3 has 14 residues. The V gene end was trimmed by 2 bases and the J gene end by 3 bases; junction bases not matched to a gene: 5. This CDR3 reads CASSLEAGNYEQYF. Here the CDR3 DNA reads TGCGCCAGCAGCTTAGAAGCGGGAAACTACGAGCAGTACTTC.

Of note for this clone: Other nucleotide sequences in the sample specify the same CDR3. The gene calls are TRBV7-2 and TRBJ2-1; D is uncertain. Deletions cut 2 bases from V and 8 bases from J, with 4 bases between. Germline V lookup: CDR1 SGHTA, CDR2 FQGNSA. This CDR3 has 11 residues. CDR3 protein: CASSLIYEQFF. In nucleotides, the CDR3 is TGTGCCAGCAGCTTAATCTATGAGCAGTTCTTC.

In nucleotides, the CDR3 is TGTGCCAGCAGTGACTCAGCCTCGAAACTGTTTTTT. Amino acids: CASSDSASKLFF. This chain links TRBV6-4 with TRBJ2-2; no reliable D call. The V and J ends lost 0 bases and 14 bases respectively, with 10 bases between them. The CDR3 totals 12 residues. CDR1 MRHNA and CDR2 SNTAGT come from the germline V gene.

The chain employs TRBV11-2 and TRBJ2-1; TRBD1 is a possible D gene (5 bases). The CDR3 runs 13 residues. Germline CDR1 is SGHAT and CDR2 is FQNNGV. Trimming removed 1 base at V and 9 bases at J, with 10 bases between. The CDR3: CASSLAAGSEQFF. The CDR3 region has the DNA TGTGCCAGCAGCTTAGCAGCAGGGTCTGAGCAGTTCTTC.

This clone has only one observation. The rearrangement uses TRBV30 and TRBJ1-6; 9 positions match TRBD1. Germline values: CDR1 GTSNPN, CDR2 SVGIG (reference sequence). The trim removed 4 bases at V and 8 bases at J, leaving 15 bases unmatched. The CDR3 is made up of 17 amino acids. The CDR3 DNA reads as TGTGCCTGGAACCGGGACAGGGCTCCATTGCCTTATTCACCCCTCCACTTT. Translated, it gives CAWNRDRAPLPYSPLHF. Variable domain in full (rest from reference TRBV30 and TRBJ1-6): SQTIHQWPATLVQPVGSPLSLECTVEGTSNPNLYWYRQAAGRGLQLLFYSVGIGQISSEVPQNLSASRPQDRQFILSSKKLLLSDSGFYLCAWNRDRAPLPYSPLHFGNGTRLTVT.

The rearrangement uses TRBV10-2 and TRBJ1-2; D gene ambiguous. Germline values: CDR1 WSHSY, CDR2 SAAADI. The CDR3 contains 17 residues. V lost 6 bases and J lost 4, with 24 bases in between. The CDR3 DNA is TGCGCCAGCAGCGATCCCCGATCCGAGGTGGTAGTCTATGGCTACACCTTC. It encodes CASSDPRSEVVVYGYTF.

The chain links TRBV11-2 to TRBJ1-1; a weak D match, TRBD1 (6 bases). Germline V gene lookup returns CDR1 SGHAT and CDR2 FQNNGV. The CDR3 has 14 residues. Between the trimmed V and J ends, which lost 5 bases and 1 base, there was a span of 11 bases. For the CDR3, the DNA is TGTGCCAGCAGCCACAGGGTCGGGAACACTGAAGCTTTCTTT. Protein product: CASSHRVGNTEAFF. The full variable domain, with the rest looked up from reference TRBV11-2 and TRBJ1-1, is EAGVAQSPRYKIIEKRQSVAFWCNPISGHATLYWYQQILGQGPKLLIQFQNNGVVDDSQLPKDRFSAERLKGVDSTLKIQPAKLEDSAVYLCASSHRVGNTEAFFGQGTRLTVV.

J is TRBJ2-2 and V is TRBV6-1, with TRBD2 as a possible D gene (5 bases). The CDR3 sequence is 15 residues long. CDR1 is MNHNS, CDR2 SASEGT, per germline. Trimming left V 5 bases short and J 4 bases short, with 14 bases between. This CDR3 reads CASSLGGVGTGELFF. The CDR3 region has the DNA TGTGCCAGCAGTCTTGGAGGCGTCGGCACCGGGGAGCTGTTTTTT.

V usage is TRBV28 and J usage is TRBJ2-2, with TRBD2 as a possible D gene (6 bases). The germline gives CDR1 MDHEN, CDR2 SYDVKM. This CDR3 has 12 amino acids. V gave up 7 bases and J gave up 7 bases, with 10 bases separating them. CDR3 coding DNA: TGTGCCAGCAACTCGGGGGTCGGGGAGCTGTTTTTT. Protein sequence: CASNSGVGELFF.

V and J are TRBV7-2 and TRBJ1-4; D unclear. V lost 1 base and J lost 8, with 14 bases in between. This CDR3 is built from 15 residues. Germline V gives CDR1 SGHTA, CDR2 FQGNSA. This CDR3 is CASSLEGSREEKLFF. In DNA form, the CDR3 reads TGTGCCAGCAGCTTAGAGGGTTCTAGGGAAGAAAAACTGTTTTTT.

This clone was observed a single time. Other DNA variants within this sample encode the same CDR3. The CDR3 sequence: CASSPPSQETQYF. The DNA of the CDR3 is TGTGCCAGCTCCCCCCCCTCCCAAGAGACCCAGTACTTC. V is TRBV18 and J is TRBJ2-5; D remains unclear. Germline loops: CDR1 KGHSH, CDR2 LQKENI. CDR3 length: 13 amino acids. Trimming removed 6 bases from V and 1 base from J, with 9 bases in between. Variable domain in full (rest from reference TRBV18 and TRBJ2-5): NAGVMQNPRHLVRRRGQEARLRCSPMKGHSHVYWYRQLPEEGLKFMVYLQKENIIDESGMPKERFSAEFPKEGPSILRIQQVVRGDSAAYFCASSPPSQETQYFGPGTRLLVL.

The V and J genes are TRBV7-9 and TRBJ2-3, with D possibly being TRBD1 (6 bases). CDR1 and CDR2 from the germline V gene are SEHNR and FQNEAQ (reference sequence). The V gene lost 5 bases and the J gene lost 2 bases, with 17 bases spanning the gap. CDR3 length equals 16 residues. The CDR3 reads CASSRHSGAYTDTQYF. CDR3 nucleotides: TGTGCCAGCAGCCGACACTCAGGGGCTTACACAGATACGCAGTATTTT.

A note on this clone: Additional DNA sequences in this sample encode the identical CDR3. The chain combines TRBV10-2 with TRBJ1-1; D possibly corresponds to TRBD1 (5 bases). V lost 0 bases to trimming and J lost 3 bases, with 8 bases between them. Germline values: CDR1 WSHSY, CDR2 SAAADI. The CDR3 totals 14 residues. CDR3 amino acids: CASSESGGDTEAFF. The CDR3 region has the DNA TGCGCCAGCAGTGAGTCCGGGGGTGACACTGAAGCTTTCTTT.

A single count supports this clone. The V and J genes are TRBV18 and TRBJ2-1; perhaps TRBD1 as D (5 bases). The CDR3 has 14 amino acids. With 0 bases removed from V and 6 bases from J, the gap between germline ends came to 9 bases. Germline V gives CDR1 KGHSH, CDR2 LQKENI. CDR3: CASSPPSGPNEQFF. Written as DNA, the CDR3 is TGTGCCAGCTCACCACCTTCAGGGCCCAATGAGCAGTTCTTC.